These 5 T cell receptor beta chains came from one sample sequenced in a study of cytomegalovirus exposure and HLA in healthy donors (dated by TCRdb to about 2017). Libraries came from the immunoSEQ multiplex PCR assay. Here the immuneACCESS table is served through TCRdb, limited to in-frame sequences with V and J called. Missing clones are a known gap in these copies; in checked studies unresolved V genes cover under half, and the rest lacks a known reason. The sample has some 120,000 clones on record, approximately 94% of them singletons. Around 1.3% of the sample rests with the top ten. The sequencing input was PBMCs. The receptors were sampled from a woman between 18 and 30 years old in good health and CMV-seronegative.

The chain recombines TRBV5-1 with TRBJ1-3; D remains unclear. The CDR3 length is 14 residues. Trimming took 2 bases from V and 2 from J, leaving 8 bases between them. Germline V gene lookup returns CDR1 SGHRS and CDR2 YFSETQ. The CDR3 protein is CASSLGGTGNTIYF. CDR3 bases: TGCGCCAGCAGCTTAGGAGGCACTGGAAACACCATATATTTT.

CDR3 coding DNA: TGCGCCAGCAGCCAAGACTTCCTGGGGGGGGAGCTATATTCACCCCTCCACTTT. Protein: CASSQDFLGGELYSPLHF. The chain combines TRBV4-1 with TRBJ1-6, with D tentatively TRBD1 (5 bases). There are 18 residues in the CDR3. Trimming cost V 0 bases and J 8 bases, with 20 bases left between them. CDR1 is MGHRA, CDR2 YSYEKL, per germline.

This clone was recorded only once. The gene calls are TRBV27 and TRBJ1-4; tentatively, D is TRBD1 (5 bases). The V end was cut by 3 bases, the J end by 2 bases, with 19 bases between. Germline V gives CDR1 MNHEY, CDR2 SMNVEV (reference sequence). CDR3 size: 18 residues. CDR3 loop: CASSFTRGGIRTNEKLFF. Written as DNA, the CDR3 is TGTGCCAGCAGTTTCACCCGGGGGGGGATAAGGACTAATGAAAAACTGTTTTTT. The whole variable domain, filled in from reference TRBV27 and TRBJ1-4, reads EAQVTQNPRYLITVTGKKLTVTCSQNMNHEYMSWYRQDPGLGLRQIYYSMNVEVTDKGDVPEGYKVSRKEKRNFPLILESPSPNQTSLYFCASSFTRGGIRTNEKLFFGSGTQLSVL.

The chain joins TRBV27 to TRBJ2-3; D is uncertain. There are 15 residues in the CDR3. V lost 6 bases and J 4 bases, leaving 17 bases between the germline ends. Germline loops: CDR1 MNHEY, CDR2 SMNVEV (reference sequence). CDR3 coding DNA: TGTGCCAGCAGACAGACCCCCTCCCAGGCAGATACGCAGTATTTT. Residues: CASRQTPSQADTQYF.

The V call is TRBV25-1, the J call TRBJ2-5, with TRBD1 identical over 7 bases. J gave up 4 bases and V 6 bases, and 8 bases lay outside the gene matches. Germline V gene data show CDR1 as MGHDK and CDR2 as SYGVNS. This CDR3 is built from 14 residues. Here the CDR3 reads CASRPTGAGETQYF. The CDR3 nucleotides are TGTGCCAGCAGGCCTACAGGGGCTGGAGAGACCCAGTACTTC. Looking up the rest from reference TRBV25-1 and TRBJ2-5 gives the full variable domain: EADIYQTPRYLVIGTGKKITLECSQTMGHDKMYWYQQDPGMELHLIHYSYGVNSTEKGDLSSESTVSRIRTEHFPLTLESARPSHTSQYLCASRPTGAGETQYFGPGTRLLVL.